These T cell receptor beta chains were read from a single sample in a study of blood T cell repertoires in COVID-19. The data were produced by immunoSEQ multiplex PCR, yet TCRdb's version contains in-frame clones alone and is incomplete. The sample carries approximately 140,000 clones, roughly four fifths recorded once. Material: PBMCs or T cells enriched from blood (not recorded which). These receptors all stem from a man aged 40-49 years with acute COVID-19. Each CDR3 is given with its conserved first and last residue. A D gene is named only where the DNA matches it firmly. Expanded clones get a size class; other rows say once, few or many, or leave the size out.

v_call	d_call	clone_size	j_call	cdr3_aa	cdr3_nt
TRBV6-5	-	-	TRBJ1-1	CASSLQGDTEAFF	TGTGCCAGCAGTCTTCAGGGTGACACTGAAGCTTTCTTT
TRBV9	-	-	TRBJ2-1	CASSGDGLRAYNEQFF	TGTGCCAGCAGCGGTGACGGCCTTCGGGCCTACAATGAGCAGTTCTTC
TRBV7-2	TRBD2	-	TRBJ2-1	CASSLGSGSYNEQFF	TGTGCCAGCAGCTTAGGTAGCGGGAGTTACAATGAGCAGTTCTTC
TRBV2	-	-	TRBJ1-6	CASSDLATDNSPLHF	TGTGCCAGCAGTGATCTGGCAACCGATAATTCACCCCTCCACTTT
TRBV19	-	-	TRBJ2-1	CASSRPRERRFF	TGTGCCAGTAGTCGACCCAGGGAAAGGAGGTTCTTC
TRBV15	-	-	TRBJ1-4	CATSRDLGPTNEKLFF	TGTGCCACCAGCAGAGATTTGGGCCCAACTAATGAAAAACTGTTTTTT
TRBV19	-	-	TRBJ1-2	CASSTGFLYGYTF	TGTGCCAGTAGTACAGGGTTCCTCTATGGCTACACCTTC
TRBV29-1	TRBD1	once	TRBJ2-4	CSVGTGDIQYF	TGCAGCGTCGGGACAGGGGACATTCAGTACTTC
TRBV4-1	-	once	TRBJ2-5	CASSQVSGQETQYF	TGCGCCAGCAGCCAAGTCTCAGGGCAAGAGACCCAGTACTTC
TRBV5-6	-	-	TRBJ2-7	CASSLRSRYEQYF	TGTGCCAGCAGCTTGAGGAGTCGGTACGAGCAGTACTTC